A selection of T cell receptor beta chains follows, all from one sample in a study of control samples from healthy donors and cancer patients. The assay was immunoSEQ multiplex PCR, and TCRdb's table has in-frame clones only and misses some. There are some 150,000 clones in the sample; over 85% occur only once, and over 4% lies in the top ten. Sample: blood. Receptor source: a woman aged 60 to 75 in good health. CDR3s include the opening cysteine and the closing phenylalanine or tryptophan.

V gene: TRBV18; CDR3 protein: CASSQGQGFNYGYTF
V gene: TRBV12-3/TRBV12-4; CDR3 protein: CASSQDRNSPLHF
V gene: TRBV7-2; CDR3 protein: CASSLVPGFQETQYF
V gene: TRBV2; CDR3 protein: CASSSGTGSTDTQYF
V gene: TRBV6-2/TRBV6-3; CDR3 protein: CASSDRFPSTDTQYF
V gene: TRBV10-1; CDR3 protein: CASSRGSNTEAFF
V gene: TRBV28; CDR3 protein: CASSPGTGRETQYF
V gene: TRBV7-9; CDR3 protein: CASRSVPGQGDTQYF
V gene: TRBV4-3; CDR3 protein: CASSLRRGDQPQHF
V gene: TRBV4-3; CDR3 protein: CASSQDSKGGTYGYTF
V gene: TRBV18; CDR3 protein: CASSPIQGSQPQHF
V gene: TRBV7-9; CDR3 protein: CASSPLQGALGWAFF
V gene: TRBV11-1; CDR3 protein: CASGLTGGFPDTQYF
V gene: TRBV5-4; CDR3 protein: CASSQTGALYGYTF
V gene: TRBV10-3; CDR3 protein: CAISGAGTEAFF
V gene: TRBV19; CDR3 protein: CASSRDFHYEQYF
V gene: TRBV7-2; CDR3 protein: CASSLTNTDTQYF
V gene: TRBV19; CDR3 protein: CASTFGVFAFF
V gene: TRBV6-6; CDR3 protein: CASSAGTGEYGYTF
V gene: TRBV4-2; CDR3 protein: CASSQGPPTTDTQYF
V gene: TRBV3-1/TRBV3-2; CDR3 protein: CASSQDFGGNTEAFF
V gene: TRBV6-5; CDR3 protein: CASSYSYTVLNQPQHF
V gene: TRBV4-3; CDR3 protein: CASSPVGGGQAGTQYF
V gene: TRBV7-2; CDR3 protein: CASSQQGPRSNQPQHF
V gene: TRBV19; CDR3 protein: CASSQLGTGANTEAFF
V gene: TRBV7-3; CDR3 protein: CASSPGRGLQETQYF
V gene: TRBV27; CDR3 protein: CASSPRDRANQPQHF
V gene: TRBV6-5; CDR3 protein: CASSSPGTEYEQYF
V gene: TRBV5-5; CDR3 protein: CASSLVPGNEKLFF
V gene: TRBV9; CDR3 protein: CASSVGSGDEQFF
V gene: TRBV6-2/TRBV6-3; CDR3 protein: CASSDRQGAGKLPYEQYF
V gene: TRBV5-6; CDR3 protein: CASSFWTVRDSPLHF
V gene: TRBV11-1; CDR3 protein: CASSLPDGVGTEAFF
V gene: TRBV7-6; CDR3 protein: CASSFITGSNTGELFF
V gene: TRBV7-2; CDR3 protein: CASSLVRGDYGYTF
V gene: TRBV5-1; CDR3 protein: CASSLEVGLNGYTF
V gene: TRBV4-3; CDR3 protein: CASSPGLGDSEQYF
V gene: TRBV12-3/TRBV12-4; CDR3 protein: CASRGGGTDTQYF
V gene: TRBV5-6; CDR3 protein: CASSQGPGMPNQPQHF
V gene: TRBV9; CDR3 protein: CASSVAIGGQETQYF
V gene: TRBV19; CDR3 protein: CASTTLAGGSAYNSPLHF
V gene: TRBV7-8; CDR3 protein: CASSLEGLLSGNTIYF
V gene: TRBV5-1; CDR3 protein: CASQGNDSPLHF
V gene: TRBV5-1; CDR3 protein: CASTGQSEQFF
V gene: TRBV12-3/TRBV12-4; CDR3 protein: CASSRGQPQHF
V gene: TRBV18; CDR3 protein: CASSPGPTRAEKLFF
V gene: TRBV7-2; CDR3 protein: CASSLTRGQETQYF
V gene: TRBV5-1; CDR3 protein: CASSLIGGRPAYGYTF
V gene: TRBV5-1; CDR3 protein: CASSLGTEAFF
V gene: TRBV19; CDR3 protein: CASSMQGAYTF
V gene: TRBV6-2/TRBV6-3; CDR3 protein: CASSSGLAGLNEQFF
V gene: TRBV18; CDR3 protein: CASSLGQGENYGYTF
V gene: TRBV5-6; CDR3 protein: CASSLRNTEAFF
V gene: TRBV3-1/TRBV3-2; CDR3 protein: CASSQTTSGGPSGANVLTF
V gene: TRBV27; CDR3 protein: CASSPTGTESSPLHF
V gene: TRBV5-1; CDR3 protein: CASSDGSPNQPQHF
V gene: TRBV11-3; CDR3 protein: CASSLDDRGRRYF
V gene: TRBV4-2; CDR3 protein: CASSQILQLNTEAFF
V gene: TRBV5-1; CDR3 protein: CASSLVEGNYGYTF